This T cell receptor (beta chain) was sequenced for a study of T cell clones after liver transplantation. V gave up 6 bases and J gave up 8 bases; unmatched junction bases: 14. This CDR3 region has 16 residues. Germline V gene lookup returns CDR1 LNHDA and CDR2 SQIVND (reference sequence). The protocol was immunoSEQ multiplex PCR, while the TCRdb copy is restricted to in-frame clones and leaves out a portion. Of tens of thousands of clones listed, around 70% were seen once; the top ten hold about 2.7%. This TCR derives from a human patient who received a liver transplant. The graft donor may account for some of the T cells. This material consisted of CD4+ T cells from blood, taken at the approximately 16-month timepoint. The gene calls are TRBV19 and TRBJ2-1; 9 bases are shared with TRBD2. In nucleotides, the CDR3 is TGTGCCAGTAGACGCCAAGCCTTTAGCGGGAGTGATGAGCAGTTCTTC. Its protein is CASRRQAFSGSDEQFF.